This passage covers 20 T cell receptor beta chains from one sample sequenced in a study of a mutant IDH1 vaccine in newly diagnosed glioma. What these receptors recognize is not known. Time point given: week 5, during vaccination. All doses held 300 ug of mutant IDH1 20-mer peptide, with topical imiquimod. The data were produced by immunoSEQ multiplex PCR, yet TCRdb's version contains in-frame clones alone and is incomplete. The sample carries about 42,000 clones, 75% to 90% recorded once. The starting material was PBMCs, obtained from a glioma patient whose treatment included an IDH1 peptide vaccine. These receptors were taken from a man in his forties with glioma.

This rearrangement joins TRBV4-1 to TRBJ2-7; 7 bases are shared with TRBD1. This CDR3 comprises 16 residues. Germline V gene data show CDR1 as MGHRA and CDR2 as YSYEKL. V trimming: 0 bases; J trimming: 5 bases; junction bases outside the gene matches: 10. CDR3 in amino acids: CASSQDPGTDSNEQYF. The CDR3 DNA sequence: TGCGCCAGCAGCCAAGATCCTGGGACAGATAGTAACGAGCAGTACTTC.

The chain carries TRBV2 and TRBJ2-7; D is unclear. The CDR3 loop spans 16 amino acids. Germline CDR1 reads SNHLY; CDR2 reads FYNNEI. Trimming stripped 2 bases from V and 0 bases from J, with 14 bases between. Written as DNA, the CDR3 is TGTGCCAGCAGTGAATTACGAGAGGTCAGCTCCTACGAGCAGTACTTC. This translates into CASSELREVSSYEQYF.

V gene TRBV9 combines with J gene TRBJ1-2, with TRBD1 identical over 7 bases. Germline CDR1 and CDR2: SGDLS and YYNGEE. The CDR3 covers 13 residues. The V gene end was trimmed by 4 bases and the J gene end by 2 bases; junction bases not matched to a gene: 2. The CDR3 is CASSQGQNYGYTF. CDR3 bases: TGTGCCAGCAGCCAGGGACAGAACTATGGCTACACCTTC. The complete variable domain, with remaining parts taken from reference TRBV9 and TRBJ1-2, reads DSGVTQTPKHLITATGQRVTLRCSPRSGDLSVYWYQQSLDQGLQFLIQYYNGEERAKGNILERFSAQQFPDLHSELNLSSLELGDSALYFCASSQGQNYGYTFGSGTRLTVV.

The gene calls are TRBV4-1 and TRBJ1-1; D is unclear. Germline V gene data show CDR1 as MGHRA and CDR2 as YSYEKL. The CDR3 runs to 15 residues. V was clipped by 1 base and J by 0 bases, with 9 bases between them. The CDR3 loop reads CASSQGSGMNTEAFF. CDR3 sequence (DNA): TGCGCCAGCAGCCAAGGTTCGGGGATGAACACTGAAGCTTTCTTT.

The chain employs TRBV7-9 and TRBJ2-2, with D perhaps matching TRBD1 or TRBD2 (5 bases each). V was pared by 11 bases and J by 3 bases, with 19 bases between. Per germline, CDR1 SEHNR and CDR2 FQNEAQ (reference sequence). The CDR3 covers 15 residues. CDR3 sequence reads: CAANPGQGDTGELFF. The CDR3 region has the DNA TGTGCCGCGAACCCGGGGCAAGGGGACACCGGGGAGCTGTTTTTT.

This sequence joins TRBV4-1 and TRBJ2-3, with no clear D. This CDR3 region has 16 residues. Per the germline V gene, CDR1 is MGHRA and CDR2 is YSYEKL. Trimming pared 3 bases from V and 2 bases from J, leaving 15 bases between. DNA of the CDR3: TGCGCCAGCAGCCATCTGAGCCCGTTGGACACAGATACGCAGTATTTT. Translation: CASSHLSPLDTDTQYF.

The table lists this clone with a count of one. This chain uses TRBV19 with TRBJ2-5; TRBD2 matches 13 bases. Per germline, CDR1 LNHDA and CDR2 SQIVND (reference sequence). The CDR3 extends over 18 amino acids. V lost 1 base to trimming and J lost 5 bases; unmatched junction nucleotides: 10. Here the CDR3 reads CASSIGGTSGTSGETQYF. CDR3 nucleotide sequence: TGTGCCAGTAGTATAGGGGGGACTAGCGGGACCTCAGGGGAGACCCAGTACTTC.

V gene TRBV11-2 combines with J gene TRBJ1-1; no reliable D call. The CDR3 totals 15 residues. Looked up from germline, CDR1 is SGHAT and CDR2 is FQNNGV. V was cut by 5 bases and J by 6 bases, with 19 bases left in between. DNA of the CDR3: TGTGCCAGCAGCACCTCGCTCCACCCTAATCCTGAAGCTTTCTTT. Its protein product is CASSTSLHPNPEAFF.

The chain employs TRBV11-3 and TRBJ1-5, with D perhaps matching TRBD1 (5 bases). CDR1 is SGHNT and CDR2 is YENEEA in the germline V gene. The V gene lost 5 bases and the J gene lost 4 bases, with 21 bases spanning the gap. This CDR3 is 17 amino acids long. Here the CDR3 reads CASSRDGGAGLNQPQHF. CDR3 in DNA: TGTGCCAGCAGCCGCGATGGCGGGGCAGGCTTGAATCAGCCCCAGCATTTT.

The chain has TRBV27 and TRBJ2-2, with D hard to call. Trimming stripped 5 bases from V and 4 bases from J, with 11 bases between. Germline-derived CDR1 and CDR2 are MNHEY and SMNVEV (reference sequence). The length of the CDR3 is 14 residues. CDR3 nucleotides: TGTGCCAGCAGTAGCAGGAGTCGCACCGGGGAGCTGTTTTTT. It yields the protein CASSSRSRTGELFF.

The V call is TRBV4-1, the J call TRBJ2-7; the match to TRBD2 covers 12 bases. CDR3 size: 16 residues. V dropped 3 bases and J dropped 3; count of bases not matched to a gene: 6. Germline V lookup: CDR1 MGHRA, CDR2 YSYEKL. Here the CDR3 DNA reads TGCGCCAGCAGCCAGCTAGCGGGAGGGTCTGGCTACGAGCAGTACTTC. It is translated as CASSQLAGGSGYEQYF.

The rearrangement joins TRBV7-9 to TRBJ1-1; D is perhaps TRBD1 (6 bases). The CDR3 is 13 residues long. The germline V gene has CDR1 SEHNR and CDR2 FQNEAQ (reference sequence). The ends were cut back, 8 bases at V and 4 bases at J, with 14 bases in the middle. This CDR3 is CASLANRVTEAFF. In nucleotides, the CDR3 is TGTGCCAGCCTGGCGAACAGGGTCACTGAAGCTTTCTTT.

This clone was counted once. The chain carries TRBV18 and TRBJ2-2, with D tentatively TRBD2 (5 bases). The V end lost 5 bases, the J end lost 0 bases, and 16 bases lay between the germline ends. This CDR3 is built from 17 residues. Germline assignment: CDR1 KGHSH and CDR2 LQKENI. The CDR3 spells CASSSSSSGTNTGELFF. CDR3 sequence (DNA): TGTGCCAGCTCATCTTCTTCTTCGGGAACGAACACCGGGGAGCTGTTTTTT.

This chain uses TRBV18 with TRBJ2-5, with TRBD1 matching 9 bases. Losses at the gene ends were 3 bases for V and 5 bases for J; bases not matched to a gene: 7. Germline V gene data show CDR1 as KGHSH and CDR2 as LQKENI. The CDR3 totals 15 residues. The CDR3 DNA sequence: TGTGCCAGCTCACCGTCCGGGACAGGGCGGGAGACCCAGTACTTC. Protein sequence: CASSPSGTGRETQYF. The full variable domain, rest sourced from reference TRBV18 and TRBJ2-5, is NAGVMQNPRHLVRRRGQEARLRCSPMKGHSHVYWYRQLPEEGLKFMVYLQKENIIDESGMPKERFSAEFPKEGPSILRIQQVVRGDSAAYFCASSPSGTGRETQYFGPGTRLLVL.

The J gene is TRBJ2-7, the V gene TRBV7-2; 11 bases are shared with TRBD2. Trimming took 5 bases from V and 3 from J; bases not matched to a gene: 15. The CDR3 totals 18 residues. Germline V gives CDR1 SGHTA, CDR2 FQGNSA. CDR3 bases: TGTGCCAGCAGCGGAGGGGGTAGCGGGAGGGGTGGACTCTACGAGCAGTACTTC. Amino acid sequence: CASSGGGSGRGGLYEQYF.

V gene TRBV5-6 combines with J gene TRBJ2-1; D is perhaps TRBD1 (6 bases). V shed 2 bases and J shed 7 bases, with 16 bases lying between them. CDR3 length: 15 amino acids. From germline, CDR1 is SGHDT and CDR2 YYEEEE. The CDR3 loop is CASSLTSRGSNEQFF. DNA of the CDR3: TGTGCCAGCAGCTTAACCAGCAGGGGATCGAATGAGCAGTTCTTC.

This chain connects TRBV9 to TRBJ2-3; 8 nucleotides match TRBD2. CDR1 and CDR2 (germline): SGDLS, YYNGEE. The CDR3 totals 15 residues. V shed 3 bases, J shed 3 bases, and the junction held 6 bases outside the gene matches. In DNA, the CDR3 is TGTGCCAGCAGCGGGCGGGAGGCATGGACAGATACGCAGTATTTT. Translating gives CASSGREAWTDTQYF.

The rearrangement joins TRBV14 to TRBJ2-3; D not resolved. The length of the CDR3 is 16 residues. CDR1 and CDR2 (germline): SGHDN, FVKESK. V was cut by 4 bases and J by 6 bases, with 20 bases left in between. CDR3 coding DNA: TGTGCCAGCAGCCGAGGCACTATGGGTAGGGTGGATACGCAGTATTTT. This codes for CASSRGTMGRVDTQYF.

The genes are TRBV7-3 and TRBJ2-4, with a tentative D call TRBD2 (5 bases). Germline values: CDR1 SGHTA, CDR2 FQGTGA. CDR3 size: 13 residues. V was pared by 5 bases and J by 8 bases, with 13 bases between. The CDR3 protein is CASSLAAWDIQYF. In DNA, the CDR3 is TGTGCCAGCAGCCTAGCCGCCTGGGACATTCAGTACTTC.

The V gene is TRBV28, the J gene TRBJ2-7; 16 bases align to TRBD2. The CDR3 is 16 amino acids. V shed 4 bases, J shed 5 bases, and the junction held 5 bases outside the gene matches. CDR1 is MDHEN, CDR2 SYDVKM, per germline. CDR3 sequence: CASSSGTSGRVDEQYF. For the CDR3, the DNA is TGTGCCAGCAGTTCCGGGACTAGCGGGAGGGTCGACGAGCAGTACTTC.